This is a list of T cell receptor beta chains from one sample in a study of blood T cell repertoires in COVID-19. Libraries were prepared by immunoSEQ multiplex PCR; TCRdb keeps only in-frame clonotypes and omits some of them. This table has approximately 270,000 clones, about 90% appearing once. The specimen sequenced was peripheral blood. All receptors come from a man older than 75 with acute or convalescent COVID-19. Each CDR3 is given with its conserved first and last residue. A D gene is named only where the DNA matches it firmly. For some rows the clone size is stated as once, few or many, or as a class when expanded; others skip it.

j_call | clone_size | v_call | d_call | cdr3_nt | cdr3_aa
TRBJ1-2 | . | TRBV24-1 | TRBD1 | TGTGCCACCAGTGCCGGACAGGGAAGTGGCTACACCTTC | CATSAGQGSGYTF
TRBJ2-3 | . | TRBV11-3 | . | TGTGCCAGCAGCTACGGGAGTGGCGGTACGCAGTATTTT | CASSYGSGGTQYF
TRBJ1-6 | . | TRBV3-1/TRBV3-2 | . | TGTGCCAGCAGCCAATTTATCAGGGCTAATTCACCCCTCCACTTT | CASSQFIRANSPLHF
TRBJ2-5 | . | TRBV3-1/TRBV3-2 | . | TGTGCCAGCAGCTTACGGGAATCGAAAGAGACCCAGTACTTC | CASSLRESKETQYF
TRBJ2-3 | . | TRBV7-9 | . | TGTGCCAGCAGCCTAGCCTACCCTGAGGATACGCAGTATTTT | CASSLAYPEDTQYF
TRBJ1-3 | . | TRBV4-3 | TRBD1 | TGCGCCAGCAGCCAAGTTCAGGGGGTTGGAAACACCATATATTTT | CASSQVQGVGNTIYF
TRBJ2-7 | . | TRBV4-3 | TRBD2 | TGCGCCAGCAGCCAAGCCCTGGTGACTAGCGGGTCCTACGAGCAGTACTTC | CASSQALVTSGSYEQYF
TRBJ1-3 | . | TRBV14 | . | TGTGCCAGCAGCCAAGATTGGAGTTTTTCCGGAAACACCATATATTTT | CASSQDWSFSGNTIYF
TRBJ1-1 | . | TRBV9 | . | TGTGCCAGCAGCGTAGATTTCGGCGGGAGATCTAAAGCTTTCTTT | CASSVDFGGRSKAFF
TRBJ1-4 | . | TRBV6-5 | TRBD1 | TGTGCCAGCAGTTACTCAGGGGGCGTATATGAAAAACTGTTTTTT | CASSYSGGVYEKLFF
TRBJ2-2 | . | TRBV3-1/TRBV3-2 | . | TGTGCCAGCAGCCAAGACGGTCTGACGAACACCGGGGAGCTGTTTTTT | CASSQDGLTNTGELFF
TRBJ2-7 | . | TRBV3-1/TRBV3-2 | . | TGTGCCAGCAGCCCCCTGGCGGTGGGTAACGAGCAGTACTTC | CASSPLAVGNEQYF
TRBJ2-5 | . | TRBV4-1 | TRBD2 | TGCGCCAGCAGCCCCTTAGCGGGGGGGCGGGAGACCCAGTACTTC | CASSPLAGGRETQYF
TRBJ1-5 | . | TRBV28 | . | TGTGCCAGCGCCCCCGGGGGGAACAATCAGCCCCAGCATTTT | CASAPGGNNQPQHF
TRBJ1-5 | . | TRBV7-9 | . | TGTGCCAGCAGCAAGGCAGAAGCGGCAGGGGTGGACAATCAGCCCCAGCATTTT | CASSKAEAAGVDNQPQHF
TRBJ1-1 | . | TRBV28 | . | TGTGCCAGCCCTTTCGCCTTAGGGGTTAACGCCCCGAACACTGAAGCTTTCTTT | CASPFALGVNAPNTEAFF
TRBJ1-2 | . | TRBV27 | . | TGTGCCAGCAGTTATGGTTCCGGGGGCTATGGCTACACCTTC | CASSYGSGGYGYTF
TRBJ2-3 | once | TRBV12-5 | . | TGTGCTAGTGGTTTGTCAGGTAGCACAGATACGCAGTATTTT | CASGLSGSTDTQYF
TRBJ1-2 | . | TRBV6-5 | TRBD1 | TGTGCCAGCAGTTACTCGGGGACAGGGGGCGTGAGTGGCTACACCTTC | CASSYSGTGGVSGYTF
TRBJ2-3 | . | TRBV18 | TRBD2 | TGTGCCAGCTCACGGCGGGAGCTCAGCACAGATACGCAGTATTTT | CASSRRELSTDTQYF
TRBJ1-6 | . | TRBV7-9 | . | TGTGCCAGCAGCTTAGGAGGGAGCTCCTATAATTCACCCCTCCACTTT | CASSLGGSSYNSPLHF
TRBJ2-7 | . | TRBV25-1 | TRBD1 | TGTGCCAGCAGTAAACCGGGACAGGCCTACGAGCAGTACTTC | CASSKPGQAYEQYF
TRBJ1-5 | . | TRBV15 | . | TGTGCCACCAGCCCTACTGGTTCTGGAGTAGCTAGGAATCAGCCCCAGCATTTT | CATSPTGSGVARNQPQHF
TRBJ1-5 | . | TRBV5-6 | . | TGTGCCAGCAGCTCGATCGCAGGGGATCAGCCCCAGCATTTT | CASSSIAGDQPQHF
TRBJ1-1 | . | TRBV7-2 | . | TGTGCCAGCAGCGTTGTCGGGGGAAACACTGAAGCTTTCTTT | CASSVVGGNTEAFF
TRBJ2-7 | . | TRBV5-6 | . | TGTGCCAGCAGCTTGGGCGATCACCGGTACTTC | CASSLGDHRYF
TRBJ2-2 | . | TRBV9 | TRBD2 | TGTGCCAGCAGCGTAGCGAGTACTAGCGCCACCGGGGAGCTGTTTTTT | CASSVASTSATGELFF
TRBJ1-2 | . | TRBV5-6 | TRBD1 | TGTGCCAGCAGCTTAAGGCAGGGGGCTTCTACCTATGGCTACACCTTC | CASSLRQGASTYGYTF
TRBJ2-1 | . | TRBV9 | TRBD2 | TGTGCCAGCAGCGTAAGCGGGGAGGCCTACAATGAGCAGTTCTTC | CASSVSGEAYNEQFF
TRBJ1-1 | . | TRBV28 | . | TGTGCCAGCAGGGGCATGATTCTGAACACTGAAGCTTTCTTT | CASRGMILNTEAFF
TRBJ2-7 | . | TRBV11-2 | TRBD1 | TGTGCCAGCAGCTTAGATCCCCCTAGGACAGGCATTTACTTC | CASSLDPPRTGIYF
TRBJ2-1 | . | TRBV14 | . | TGTGCCAGCAGACCAGAGGCGGGACTCCCGGGCAATGAGCAGTTCTTC | CASRPEAGLPGNEQFF
TRBJ2-1 | . | TRBV9 | . | TGTGCCAGCAGCGCTACTCCCCGCTCCTACAATGAGCAGTTCTTC | CASSATPRSYNEQFF
TRBJ1-2 | once | TRBV19 | . | TGTGCCAGTAGTATAGACAGGGATAACGACTATGGCTACACCTTC | CASSIDRDNDYGYTF
TRBJ1-4 | . | TRBV27 | TRBD1 | TGTGCCAGCAGAACCACAGGGGCAACTAATGAAAAACTGTTTTTT | CASRTTGATNEKLFF
TRBJ2-7 | . | TRBV5-1 | . | TGCGCCAGCAGGGCGGAGGGTAGGTATAACGAGCAGTACTTC | CASRAEGRYNEQYF
TRBJ1-2 | . | TRBV5-5 | . | TGTGCCAGCAGCTTTCAGGTCGGGCAGGGCTATGGCTACACCTTC | CASSFQVGQGYGYTF
TRBJ2-6 | many | TRBV9 | . | TGTGCCAGCAGCTCCTTCTCGGTCGTCTCTGGGGCCAACGTCCTGACTTTC | CASSSFSVVSGANVLTF
TRBJ2-7 | . | TRBV5-1 | . | TGCGCCAGCAGCTTGGGCGGGCTCTCCTACGAGCAGTACTTC | CASSLGGLSYEQYF
TRBJ2-1 | . | TRBV5-4 | TRBD2 | TGTGCCAGCAGCCTTGGGGGGACTAGCGCCAAGTACAATGAGCAGTTCTTC | CASSLGGTSAKYNEQFF
TRBJ1-2 | . | TRBV24-1 | . | TGTGCCACCAGTGATTTGGACAGAAACTATGGCTACACCTTC | CATSDLDRNYGYTF
TRBJ1-6 | few | TRBV18 | TRBD1 | TGTGCCAGCTCACCGGGACAGGCGGGCTATAATTCACCCCTCCACTTT | CASSPGQAGYNSPLHF
TRBJ2-3 | . | TRBV27 | TRBD1 | TGTGCCAGCAGCACTCCGGGACAGGGGACTTTAGGGGATACGCAGTATTTT | CASSTPGQGTLGDTQYF
TRBJ2-7 | . | TRBV3-1/TRBV3-2 | TRBD2 | TGTGCCAGCAGCCAAGCGGGAACCGGGACTAGCCAACCAAGTAACTTC | CASSQAGTGTSQPSNF
TRBJ2-7 | . | TRBV9 | TRBD1 | TGTGCCAGCAGCATGGAAGTGGACAGGAACTACGAGCAGTACTTC | CASSMEVDRNYEQYF
TRBJ2-7 | few | TRBV6-5 | . | TGTGCCAGCGGACTGGGCAGCTCCTACGAGCAGTACTTC | CASGLGSSYEQYF
TRBJ2-1 | . | TRBV24-1 | . | TGTGCCACCAGTGATGGGGGGGCGAGTTCCTACAATGAGCAGTTCTTC | CATSDGGASSYNEQFF
TRBJ2-1 | . | TRBV3-1/TRBV3-2 | TRBD2 | TGTGCCAGCAGCGGGGAGGGCTGGGAGCAGTTCTTC | CASSGEGWEQFF
TRBJ1-4 | . | TRBV7-9 | . | TGTGCCAGCAGCCCCGACGGCGGACAGAATGAAAAACTGTTTTTT | CASSPDGGQNEKLFF
TRBJ2-1 | once | TRBV7-2 | . | TGTGCCAGCAGCTCCGAGAGGCGGTACAATGAGCAGTTCTTC | CASSSERRYNEQFF
TRBJ1-1 | . | TRBV19 | TRBD1 | TGTGCCAGTACTTACAGGGGGCATATGAACACTGAAGCTTTCTTT | CASTYRGHMNTEAFF
TRBJ2-3 | . | TRBV5-6 | . | TGTGCCAGCAGCTTGGGGGTAGCGGCGGATACGCAGTATTTT | CASSLGVAADTQYF
TRBJ2-3 | . | TRBV12-5 | . | TGTGCTAGTGCCATCACAGATACGCAGTATTTT | CASAITDTQYF
TRBJ2-7 | . | TRBV5-1 | TRBD1 | TGCGCCAGCAGCCTATCGACAGGGTCCGCCTACGAGCAGTACTTC | CASSLSTGSAYEQYF
TRBJ1-1 | . | TRBV5-1 | . | TGCGCCAGCAGCTCCACATGGTGGAGGGACACTGAAGCTTTCTTT | CASSSTWWRDTEAFF
TRBJ1-2 | . | TRBV10-3 | . | TGTGCCATCAGCCCGTCCGGGACTTCTGGCTACACCTTC | CAISPSGTSGYTF
TRBJ1-3 | . | TRBV27 | TRBD1 | TGTGCCAGCAGTCCTCAACAGGGGGCGGCTGGAAACACCATATATTTT | CASSPQQGAAGNTIYF
TRBJ2-5 | . | TRBV15 | TRBD1 | TGTGCCACCAGCAGAGATTCCCCCGACAGGGCAGAGACCCAGTACTTC | CATSRDSPDRAETQYF
TRBJ1-2 | . | TRBV29-1 | TRBD1 | TGCAGCGTTGGGACAGGGGAGGACGGCGGCTACACCTTC | CSVGTGEDGGYTF